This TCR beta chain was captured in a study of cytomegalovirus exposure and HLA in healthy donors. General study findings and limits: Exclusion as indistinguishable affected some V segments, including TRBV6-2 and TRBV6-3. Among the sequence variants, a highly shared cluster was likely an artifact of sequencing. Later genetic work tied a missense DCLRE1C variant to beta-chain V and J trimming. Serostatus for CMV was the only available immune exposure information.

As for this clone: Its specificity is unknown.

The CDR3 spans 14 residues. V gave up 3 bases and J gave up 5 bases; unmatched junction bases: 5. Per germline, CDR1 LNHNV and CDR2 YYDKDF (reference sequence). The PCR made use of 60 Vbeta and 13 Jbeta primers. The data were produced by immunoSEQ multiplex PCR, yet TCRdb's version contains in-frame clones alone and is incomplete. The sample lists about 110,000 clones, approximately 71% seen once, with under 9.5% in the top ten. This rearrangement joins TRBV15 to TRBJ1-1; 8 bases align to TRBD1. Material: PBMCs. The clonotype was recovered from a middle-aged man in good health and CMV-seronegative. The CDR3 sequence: CATSRTGDRTEAFF. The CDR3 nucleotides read TGTGCCACCAGCAGGACAGGGGATAGAACTGAAGCTTTCTTT.